The 3 T cell receptor beta chains presented below share a single source sample, sequenced in a study of cytomegalovirus exposure and HLA in healthy donors. A multiplex PCR was run with 60 Vbeta primers and 13 Jbeta primers. Generated by immunoSEQ multiplex PCR, the TCRdb table keeps only in-frame clones and is missing some. The repertoire includes roughly 180,000 clones, roughly four fifths of them detected once, and more than 2.5% sits in the top ten. The material sequenced was PBMCs. These receptors were taken from a female donor in good health and CMV-seronegative.

Only a few counts were recorded for this clone. The sample contains more than one DNA sequence encoding this CDR3. The chain combines TRBV9 with TRBJ1-2; no clear D. Germline assignment: CDR1 SGDLS and CDR2 YYNGEE. CDR3 size: 14 residues. V lost 0 bases, J lost 4 bases, and 10 bases lay in between. This CDR3 reads CASSVVPGIYGYTF. The CDR3 DNA reads TGTGCCAGCAGCGTAGTCCCGGGAATCTATGGCTACACCTTC.

The chain has TRBV5-1 and TRBJ1-2; no firm D call. This CDR3 comprises 14 residues. The germline V gene encodes CDR1 SGHRS and CDR2 YFSETQ. V was cut by 6 bases and J by 3 bases, with 15 bases left in between. CDR3 region: CASKSSKEYYGYTF. In DNA, the CDR3 is TGCGCCAGCAAAAGCTCAAAAGAATACTATGGCTACACCTTC.

V and J are TRBV11-2 and TRBJ2-5; no clear D gene. The CDR3 consists of 15 residues. V lost 1 base and J 6 bases, leaving 15 bases between the germline ends. Germline V gene sequence: CDR1 SGHAT, CDR2 FQNNGV. CDR3 bases: TGTGCCAGCAGCTTAGGGGCAGGTCGACCTAAGACCCAGTACTTC. This codes for CASSLGAGRPKTQYF.